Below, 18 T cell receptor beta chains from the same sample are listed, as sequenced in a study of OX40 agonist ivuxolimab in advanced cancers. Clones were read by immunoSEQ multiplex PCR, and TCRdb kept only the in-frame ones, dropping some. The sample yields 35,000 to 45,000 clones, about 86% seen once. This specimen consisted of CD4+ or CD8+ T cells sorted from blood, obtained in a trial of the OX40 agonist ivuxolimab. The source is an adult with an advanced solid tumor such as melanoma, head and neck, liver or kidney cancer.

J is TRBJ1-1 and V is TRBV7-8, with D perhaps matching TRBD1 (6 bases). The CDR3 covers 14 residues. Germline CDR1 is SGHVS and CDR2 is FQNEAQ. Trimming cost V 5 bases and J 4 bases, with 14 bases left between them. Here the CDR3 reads CASSPNEGVTEAFF. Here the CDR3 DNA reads TGTGCCAGCAGCCCCAACGAGGGGGTCACTGAAGCTTTCTTT.

The CDR3 sequence is CASSSLGSYEQYF. CDR3 bases: TGTGCCAGCAGCTCCCTCGGATCCTACGAGCAGTACTTC. The V gene is TRBV6-5, the J gene TRBJ2-7, with unresolved D. The CDR3 contains 13 residues. Trimming stripped 6 bases from V and 1 base from J, with 10 bases between. Germline CDR1 reads MNHEY; CDR2 reads SVGAGI.

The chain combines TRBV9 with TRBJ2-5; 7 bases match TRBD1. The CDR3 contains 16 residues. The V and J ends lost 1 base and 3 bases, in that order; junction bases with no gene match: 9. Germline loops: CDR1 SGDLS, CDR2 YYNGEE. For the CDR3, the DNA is TGTGCCAGCAGCGTACTCAGCGGAGACAGGGAAGAGACCCAGTACTTC. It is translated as CASSVLSGDREETQYF.

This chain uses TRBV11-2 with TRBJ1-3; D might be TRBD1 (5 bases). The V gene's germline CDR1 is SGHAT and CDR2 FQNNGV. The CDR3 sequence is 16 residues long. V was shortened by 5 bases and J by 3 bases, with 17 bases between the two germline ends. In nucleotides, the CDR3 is TGTGCCAGCAGCCACCCGCTGGGGGTAAATGGAAACACCATATATTTT. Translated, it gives CASSHPLGVNGNTIYF.

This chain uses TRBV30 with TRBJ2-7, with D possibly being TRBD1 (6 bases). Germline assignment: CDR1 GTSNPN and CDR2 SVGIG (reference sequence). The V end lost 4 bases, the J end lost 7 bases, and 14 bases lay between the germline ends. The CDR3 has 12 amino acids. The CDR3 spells CAWTTGRGEQYF. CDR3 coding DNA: TGTGCCTGGACGACAGGTAGAGGAGAGCAGTACTTC.

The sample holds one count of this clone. The CDR3: CASSFGGADIQYF. In DNA form, the CDR3 reads TGTGCCAGCAGTTTCGGGGGGGCCGACATTCAGTACTTC. The chain employs TRBV6-6 and TRBJ2-4; 8 bases are shared with TRBD2. The V gene's germline CDR1 is MNHNY and CDR2 SVGAGI (reference sequence). After removal of 4 bases from V and 8 bases from J, the junction contained 4 bases not matched to a gene. This CDR3 is 13 amino acids long.

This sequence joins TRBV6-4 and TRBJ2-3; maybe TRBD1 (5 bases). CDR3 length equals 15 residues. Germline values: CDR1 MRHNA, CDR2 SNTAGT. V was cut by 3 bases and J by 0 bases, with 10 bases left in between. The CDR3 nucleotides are TGTGCCAGCAGTGAGGGGCGACTTAGCACAGATACGCAGTATTTT. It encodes CASSEGRLSTDTQYF.

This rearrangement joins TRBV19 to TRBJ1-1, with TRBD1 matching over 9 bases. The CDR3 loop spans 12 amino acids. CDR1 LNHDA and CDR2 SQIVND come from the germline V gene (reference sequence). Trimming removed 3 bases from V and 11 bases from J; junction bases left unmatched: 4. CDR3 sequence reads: CASSIGTGTAFF. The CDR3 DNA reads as TGTGCCAGTAGTATTGGGACAGGGACGGCTTTCTTT. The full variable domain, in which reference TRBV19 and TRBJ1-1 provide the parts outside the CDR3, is DGGITQSPKYLFRKEGQNVTLSCEQNLNHDAMYWYRQDPGQGLRLIYYSQIVNDFQKGDIAEGYSVSREKKESFPLTVTSAQKNPTAFYLCASSIGTGTAFFGQGTRLTVV.

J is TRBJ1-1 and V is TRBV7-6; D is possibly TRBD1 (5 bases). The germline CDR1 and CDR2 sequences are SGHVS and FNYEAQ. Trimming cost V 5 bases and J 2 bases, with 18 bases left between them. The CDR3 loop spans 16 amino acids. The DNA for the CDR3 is TGTGCCAGCAGCCCTGAGGTCGGAGGGACTAACACTGAAGCTTTCTTT. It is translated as CASSPEVGGTNTEAFF.

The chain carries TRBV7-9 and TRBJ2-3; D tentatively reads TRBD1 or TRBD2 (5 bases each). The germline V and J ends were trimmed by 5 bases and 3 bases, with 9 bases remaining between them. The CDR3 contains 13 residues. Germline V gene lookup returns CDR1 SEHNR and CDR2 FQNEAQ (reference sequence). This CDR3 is CASSRDGTDTQYF. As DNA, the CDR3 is TGTGCCAGCAGCCGGGACGGAACAGATACGCAGTATTTT.

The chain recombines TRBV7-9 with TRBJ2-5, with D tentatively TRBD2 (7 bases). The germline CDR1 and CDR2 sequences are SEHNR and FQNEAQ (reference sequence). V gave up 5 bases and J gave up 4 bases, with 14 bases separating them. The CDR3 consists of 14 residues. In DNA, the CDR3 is TGTGCCAGCAGCCTCGTGGGGGGGCGAGAGACCCAGTACTTC. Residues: CASSLVGGRETQYF.

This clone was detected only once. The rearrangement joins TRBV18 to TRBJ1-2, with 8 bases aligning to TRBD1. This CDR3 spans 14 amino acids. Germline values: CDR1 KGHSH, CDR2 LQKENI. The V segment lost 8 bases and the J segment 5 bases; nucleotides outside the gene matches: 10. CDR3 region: CASLKTGAEYGYTF. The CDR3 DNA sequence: TGTGCCAGCCTTAAGACAGGGGCAGAATATGGCTACACCTTC.

The CDR3, as DNA: TGTGCCAGCAGCTTGGGGACTAGCGCCTTCACAGATACGCAGTATTTT. Amino acids: CASSLGTSAFTDTQYF. This sequence joins TRBV7-2 and TRBJ2-3, with TRBD2 matching over 10 bases. The ends lost 3 bases at V and 2 bases at J; junction bases unmatched: 5. Germline V gene lookup returns CDR1 SGHTA and CDR2 FQGNSA. The CDR3 is 16 amino acids.

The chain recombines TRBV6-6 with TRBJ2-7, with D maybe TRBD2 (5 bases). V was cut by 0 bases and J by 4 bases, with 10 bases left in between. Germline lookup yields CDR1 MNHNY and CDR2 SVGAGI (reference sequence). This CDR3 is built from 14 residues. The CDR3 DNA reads TGTGCCAGCAGTTACTCGGGAGTAGGGTACGAGCAGTACTTC. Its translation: CASSYSGVGYEQYF.

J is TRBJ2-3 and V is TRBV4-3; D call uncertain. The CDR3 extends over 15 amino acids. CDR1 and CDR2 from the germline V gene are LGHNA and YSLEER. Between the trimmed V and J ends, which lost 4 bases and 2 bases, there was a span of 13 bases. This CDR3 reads CASSPRRSVTDTQYF. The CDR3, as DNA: TGCGCCAGCAGCCCCCGACGGAGCGTCACAGATACGCAGTATTTT.

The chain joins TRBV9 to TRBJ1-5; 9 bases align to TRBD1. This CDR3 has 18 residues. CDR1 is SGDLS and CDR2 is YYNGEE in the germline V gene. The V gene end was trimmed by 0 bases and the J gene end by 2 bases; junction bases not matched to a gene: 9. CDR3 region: CASSVGDREGGGNQPQHF. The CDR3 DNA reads TGTGCCAGCAGCGTAGGGGACAGGGAGGGAGGTGGCAATCAGCCCCAGCATTTT.

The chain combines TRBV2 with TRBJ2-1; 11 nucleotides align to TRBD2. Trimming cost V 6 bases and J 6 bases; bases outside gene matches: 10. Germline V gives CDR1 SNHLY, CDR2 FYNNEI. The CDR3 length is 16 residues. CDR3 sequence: CASRPEGGTSGNEQFF. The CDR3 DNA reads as TGTGCCAGCAGACCTGAGGGAGGGACTAGCGGCAATGAGCAGTTCTTC.

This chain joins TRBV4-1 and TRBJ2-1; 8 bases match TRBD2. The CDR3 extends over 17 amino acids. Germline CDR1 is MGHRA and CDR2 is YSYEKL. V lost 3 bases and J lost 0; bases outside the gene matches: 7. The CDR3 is CASSHPSGGSSYNEQFF. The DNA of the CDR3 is TGCGCCAGCAGCCACCCCTCGGGGGGGAGCTCCTACAATGAGCAGTTCTTC.